Below, 19 T cell receptor beta chains from the same sample are listed, as sequenced in a study of cytomegalovirus exposure and HLA in healthy donors. The PCR contained 60 Vbeta and 13 Jbeta primers. Only in-frame clones appear in the TCRdb table, and some are missing; sequencing was by immunoSEQ multiplex PCR. The table records roughly 140,000 clones, 70% to 85% of them present only once. Sequenced input: PBMCs. These receptors were collected from a man aged 35 to 55 in good health and CMV-seropositive.

This clone was picked up a small number of times. The chain joins TRBV27 to TRBJ2-7; 8 positions match TRBD1. Trimming took 5 bases from V and 5 from J; bases not matched to a gene: 11. The V gene's germline CDR1 is MNHEY and CDR2 SMNVEV (reference sequence). CDR3 size: 15 residues. The CDR3 DNA sequence: TGTGCCAGCAGTCCCCGGGACAGGTCCATTCACGAGCAGTACTTC. Translating it yields CASSPRDRSIHEQYF.

The rearrangement links TRBV10-3 to TRBJ1-2; D might be TRBD1 (6 bases). This CDR3 has 17 amino acids. Germline values: CDR1 ENHRY, CDR2 SYGVKD. Trimming took 3 bases from V and 0 from J, leaving 17 bases between them. CDR3 coding DNA: TGTGCCATCAGTGAACGACATCACAGGGCGTCTAACTATGGCTACACCTTC. Translation gives CAISERHHRASNYGYTF.

This clone came up once. This rearrangement joins TRBV29-1 to TRBJ2-7, with 8 bases lining up with TRBD2. After removal of 5 bases from V and 6 bases from J, the junction contained 6 bases not matched to a gene. Germline CDR1 is SQVTM and CDR2 is ANQGSEA. The CDR3 length is 12 residues. The CDR3 reads CSVFTSGSEQYF. The CDR3, as DNA: TGCAGCGTTTTTACTAGCGGAAGCGAGCAGTACTTC.

This rearrangement joins TRBV6-5 to TRBJ1-2; a weak D match, TRBD1 (6 bases). V was pared by 6 bases and J by 5 bases, with 13 bases between. The germline V gene has CDR1 MNHEY and CDR2 SVGAGI. This CDR3 comprises 13 residues. This CDR3 reads CASRRTGLYGYTF. The CDR3 DNA is TGTGCCAGCAGAAGAACAGGGTTATATGGCTACACCTTC.

This chain links TRBV25-1 with TRBJ1-3, with D hard to call. The CDR3 is 14 residues long. Germline V lookup: CDR1 MGHDK, CDR2 SYGVNS. V was shortened by 7 bases and J by 7 bases, with 17 bases between the two germline ends. Here the CDR3 reads CASTDWAGGNTIYF. CDR3 nucleotide sequence: TGTGCCAGCACCGATTGGGCAGGCGGGAACACCATATATTTT.

The chain employs TRBV7-3 and TRBJ1-4, with 9 nucleotides matching TRBD1. There are 15 residues in the CDR3. The trim removed 5 bases at V and 0 bases at J, leaving 1 base unmatched. Germline loops: CDR1 SGHTA, CDR2 FQGTGA. CDR3 coding DNA: TGTGCCAGCAGCCGGACAGGGGCAACTAATGAAAAACTGTTTTTT. Protein sequence: CASSRTGATNEKLFF. The full variable domain, rest sourced from reference TRBV7-3 and TRBJ1-4, is GAGVSQTPSNKVTEKGKYVELRCDPISGHTALYWYRQSLGQGPEFLIYFQGTGAADDSGLPNDRFFAVRPEGSVSTLKIQRTERGDSAVYLCASSRTGATNEKLFFGSGTQLSVL.

This sequence joins TRBV7-9 and TRBJ1-1; the match to TRBD1 covers 9 bases. Germline CDR1 reads SEHNR; CDR2 reads FQNEAQ (reference sequence). The V segment lost 0 bases and the J segment 8 bases; nucleotides outside the gene matches: 1. The CDR3 contains 13 residues. This CDR3 is CASSLAGTGEAFF. CDR3 bases: TGTGCCAGCAGCTTAGCCGGGACAGGGGAAGCTTTCTTT. The entire variable domain, with the rest obtained from reference TRBV7-9 and TRBJ1-1, is as follows: DTGVSQNPRHKITKRGQNVTFRCDPISEHNRLYWYRQTLGQGPEFLTYFQNEAQLEKSRLLSDRFSAERPKGSFSTLEIQRTEQGDSAMYLCASSLAGTGEAFFGQGTRLTVV.

The chain combines TRBV19 with TRBJ1-3, with D hard to call. The germline V gene encodes CDR1 LNHDA and CDR2 SQIVND (reference sequence). This CDR3 comprises 15 residues. The ends were cut back, 3 bases at V and 0 bases at J, with 9 bases in the middle. CDR3: CASSISGTSGNTIYF. CDR3 in DNA: TGTGCCAGTAGTATTTCAGGAACCTCTGGAAACACCATATATTTT.

CDR3 nucleotides: TGTGCCAGCAGCCAAGATACAGCTAATCAGCCCCAGCATTTT. Protein: CASSQDTANQPQHF. The chain has TRBV4-2 and TRBJ1-5; D unresolved. This CDR3 is 14 amino acids long. V was clipped by 0 bases and J by 4 bases, with 7 bases between them. Germline values: CDR1 LGHNA, CDR2 YNFKEQ.

This chain links TRBV5-1 with TRBJ1-2; 7 nucleotides match TRBD1. The CDR3 has 16 residues. Trimming took 7 bases from V and 2 from J; bases not matched to a gene: 14. Germline loops: CDR1 SGHRS, CDR2 YFSETQ. The CDR3 bases are TGCGCCAGCTCCCCTGGAGTGGGACAGAAGAACTATGGCTACACCTTC. The encoded protein is CASSPGVGQKNYGYTF.

The V and J genes are TRBV9 and TRBJ1-1; 7 bases fit TRBD1. The CDR3 contains 14 residues. Germline lookup yields CDR1 SGDLS and CDR2 YYNGEE. V lost 6 bases to trimming and J lost 2 bases; unmatched junction nucleotides: 7. This CDR3 reads CASTKTGSNTEAFF. The CDR3 nucleotides are TGTGCCAGCACGAAGACAGGGTCTAACACTGAAGCTTTCTTT.

This clone was seen just once. The V call is TRBV6-1, the J call TRBJ1-5; 9 bases match TRBD1. Trimming at V came to 10 bases and at J to 1 base, leaving 5 bases not matched to a gene. CDR1 and CDR2 from the germline V gene are MNHNS and SASEGT. The CDR3 spans 14 residues. CDR3 sequence (DNA): TGTGCCATCCTAGACAGGGGGAGCAATCAGCCCCAGCATTTT. Translating gives CAILDRGSNQPQHF.

The chain links TRBV7-3 to TRBJ2-3; TRBD1 matches at 7 bases. Trimming removed 0 bases from V and 4 bases from J; junction bases left unmatched: 10. The CDR3 runs 17 residues. CDR1 is SGHTA and CDR2 is FQGTGA in the germline V gene. The CDR3 loop is CASSLTGQEAFADTQYF. Here the CDR3 DNA reads TGTGCCAGCAGCTTAACAGGACAGGAAGCGTTCGCAGATACGCAGTATTTT.

The count of this clone is one. The V call is TRBV6-5, the J call TRBJ1-6; a weak D match, TRBD1 (5 bases). The CDR3 extends over 14 amino acids. V lost 8 bases, J lost 7 bases, and 15 bases lay in between. Germline lookup yields CDR1 MNHEY and CDR2 SVGAGI. CDR3 nucleotide sequence: TGTGCCAGCTTAGGGGTAGGGCGGAATTCACCCCTCCACTTT. The encoded protein is CASLGVGRNSPLHF.

The V gene is TRBV18, the J gene TRBJ2-1; 7 nucleotides line up with TRBD2. V shed 4 bases, J shed 5 bases, and the junction held 8 bases outside the gene matches. Germline-derived CDR1 and CDR2 are KGHSH and LQKENI. The CDR3 has 15 amino acids. The CDR3 coding sequence is TGTGCCAGCTCACGTGGGACTACAACTAACAATGAGCAGTTCTTC. Translated: CASSRGTTTNNEQFF.

J is TRBJ2-2 and V is TRBV7-9; D gene ambiguous. The V and J ends lost 2 bases and 0 bases respectively, with 7 bases between them. This CDR3 comprises 15 residues. The germline gives CDR1 SEHNR, CDR2 FQNEAQ (reference sequence). CDR3 DNA sequence: TGTGCCAGCAGCTTAATTGCTACGAACACCGGGGAGCTGTTTTTT. Translated, it gives CASSLIATNTGELFF.

The CDR3 reads CASSTRDGYTF. The CDR3 DNA sequence: TGTGCCAGCAGCACCCGGGATGGCTACACCTTC. The chain employs TRBV11-3 and TRBJ1-2; D is unclear. Between the trimmed V and J ends, which lost 5 bases and 6 bases, there was a span of 7 bases. The CDR3 consists of 11 residues. CDR1 is SGHNT and CDR2 is YENEEA in the germline V gene.

The chain carries TRBV5-1 and TRBJ1-1; unclear D gene. Per the germline V gene, CDR1 is SGHRS and CDR2 is YFSETQ. The CDR3 is made up of 14 amino acids. Trimming removed 0 bases at V and 3 bases at J, with 9 bases between. The CDR3 reads CASSLAHVDTEAFF. The CDR3 DNA is TGCGCCAGCAGCTTGGCCCACGTAGACACTGAAGCTTTCTTT.

This clone was recorded only once. The CDR3 DNA follows: TGTGCCAGCAGCCAGGCCGGGACAGGGATGGGTGAGCAGTTCTTC. It codes for CASSQAGTGMGEQFF. The rearrangement uses TRBV4-2 and TRBJ2-1; TRBD1 aligns across 9 bases. V gave up 3 bases and J gave up 9 bases; unmatched junction bases: 9. CDR1 and CDR2 from the germline V gene are LGHNA and YNFKEQ. This CDR3 comprises 15 residues.